The sequence of this T cell receptor beta chain was determined in a study of shared clonotypes between healthy human individuals (dated by TCRdb to about 2020). As for the study more broadly: The cohort included three men and a couple of women between 18 and 49 years of age. Per donor, three plates each were used for CD4 naive and CD4 memory, two for CD8 naive, and one for CD8 memory. To estimate repertoire size and how much clonotypes are shared between individuals, the study performed deep sequencing of blood TCR repertoires from roughly five healthy adults. Different laboratories and diverse techniques were used to prepare libraries and sequence TCR repertoires, to increase sequencing depth and limit assay-specific biases. Leukapheresis yielded between about 0.9 and 9.5 billion PBMCs per donor.

The donors were healthy, HIV-negative adults with no recently reported acute infections or vaccinations. Every donor was a Caucasian adult living in Nashville, Tennessee, USA. CD4+ T cells were enriched by magnetic negative selection, after which naive cells were positively selected on CD45RA and the negative fraction was taken as the memory subset. After blood collection by leukapheresis, PBMCs were isolated using Ficoll-Histopaque density gradient centrifugation and then cryopreserved in the vapor phase of liquid nitrogen. Analytical flow cytometry was used to check the purity and quantity of each magnetically sorted T cell population. Genomic DNA was isolated from every sorted fraction and measured by UV absorbance on a Nanodrop 2000c. This clone was detected once. Its recognized antigen is unknown. A much larger clone lies a single base off, so this may be a read error. Within the sample, other DNA sequences also encode this same CDR3.

V is cut by 5 bases and J by 0 bases, and the space between the germline ends is 7 bases. CDR1 and CDR2 are drawn from the germline V gene: SGHAT, FQNNGV. Including cysteine and phenylalanine, the CDR3 has 13 amino acids. The DNA shown is the 39-base CDR3, in frame from base 1. Using the deep immunoSEQ assay, multiplex PCR amplified TCR CDR3 regions from genomic DNA. Extracted genomic DNA from each cell subset was distributed evenly across all wells of several immunoSEQ 96-well plates, and each plate was treated as a replicate. For sorted subsets, about 0.2 ug genomic DNA, equal to 30,000 to 35,000 T cell genomes, was loaded into each replicate PCR. Purified libraries were measured with a Qubit 3.0 fluorometer, size-checked on a Bioanalyzer 2100, and measured again with the KAPA Library Quantification kit. Every immunoSEQ 96-well plate was sequenced on a dedicated single-read 150-cycle Illumina NextSeq 550 flow cell. The original methods were these. Because the immunoSEQ output included only junctional sequences and no quality scores, the filtering could not be the same as the filtering used for full-length reads. To assign V/J genes and CDR3, sequences were annotated against IMGT germline references using PyIR, a Python wrapper for IgBLAST v1.9. Any read was removed if the V/J assignment was weak (E-value above 1e-6), the CDR3 was missing, or the read contained stop codons, out-of-frame junctions, or ambiguous translated residues. V3J clonotypes were defined as sequences sharing the same inferred V gene, J gene, and CDR3 amino acid sequence. The percentage overlap between two repertoires was calculated by dividing the number of shared unique clonotypes by the size of the smaller repertoire. Richness of each repertoire was evaluated using RTK rarefaction, the Chao1 estimator, and Recon v2.1 estimates of unobserved clonotypes. Generation probabilities for all TCRbeta clonotypes obtained by the gDNA method from a few donors were computed using OLGA. TCRdb's version of the immuneACCESS table is confined to in-frame rearrangements and falls short of the full clone set. An unresolved V gene accounts for under half of the shortfall where checked; the remainder is of unknown origin. The V and J calls and clone size come from that table; D and trimming were worked out from the DNA. The sample table records some 1.1 million clones; approximately 80% of these occur just once. Roughly 0.83% of the sample is held by the ten biggest clonotypes.

General conclusions and limits of the study: Rarefaction of sorted-subset datasets indicated incomplete sequencing despite the large sequencing depth. Higher generation probabilities were observed for clonotypes shared by all four sorted-subset donors than for non-shared clonotypes. Sharing across a few donors was observed for about 4.8% of naive CD4, around 3.5% of naive CD8, over 2% of memory CD4, and around 0.44% of memory CD8 clonotypes. Estimated clonotype richness was generally larger for naive than for memory subsets. Sampling was restricted to blood, and TCR repertoires in tissues likely differ from the TCR repertoires found in blood. Pairwise subsampling indicated that sequencing depth was expected to affect the degree of clonotype sharing among donors. Because the study included a small number of donors, the genetic and exposure-history diversity represented was limited.

The sequence was obtained from a man aged 18 to 35 in good health. Some clones in this sample may be carry-over from other donors' samples. The sequencing input was memory CD4+ T cells from PBMCs. The intended sense of this specimen's cell subset or site label: CD45RA-negative fraction. The sequence joins TRBV11-2 to TRBJ1-1; no confident D gene assignment can be made. The CDR3 protein is CASSLGLNTEAFF. The sequence in DNA is TGTGCCAGCAGCCTCGGACTGAACACTGAAGCTTTCTTT.